Listed below are T cell receptor beta chains from one sample, sequenced in a study of beta chain features in type 1 diabetes. Here immunoSEQ multiplex PCR was the method, and the copy in TCRdb shows in-frame clones only, minus some. The table includes 640,000 or so clones, about 14% detected once. Sequencing was carried out using naive CD4+ T cells from blood. The receptors derive from a young man with type 1 diabetes. Both conserved end residues are part of each CDR3. The D gene is left open where the match is weak. Clone size appears in some rows only: once, few, many, or a class for an expanded clone.

TRBJ2-3 | . | TRBV7-9 | . | CASSLQGNTDTQYF | TGTGCCAGCAGCCTCCAGGGAAACACAGATACGCAGTATTTT
TRBJ2-1 | . | TRBV14 | . | CASSQDYINEQFF | TGTGCCAGCAGCCAAGATTATATCAATGAGCAGTTCTTC
TRBJ1-2 | . | TRBV30 | . | CAWRGVDYGYTF | TGTGCCTGGAGGGGGGTGGACTATGGCTACACCTTC
TRBJ2-5 | TRBD1 | TRBV30 | few | CAWSVRGQGIETQYF | TGTGCCTGGAGTGTACGAGGACAGGGAATTGAGACCCAGTACTTC
TRBJ1-2 | . | TRBV28 | . | CATRKADNYGYTF | TGTGCCACCCGAAAGGCTGATAACTATGGCTACACCTTC
TRBJ1-5 | TRBD1 | TRBV29-1 | few | CSATGGDQPQHF | TGCAGCGCCACAGGGGGCGACCAGCCCCAGCATTTT
TRBJ2-3 | TRBD2 | TRBV7-2 | few | CASSLKLAGALWHTQYF | TGTGCCAGCAGCTTAAAACTAGCGGGGGCCCTGTGGCATACGCAGTATTTT
TRBJ2-6 | . | TRBV7-9 | . | CASSLGLAGANVLTF | TGTGCCAGCAGCTTAGGGTTGGCTGGGGCCAACGTCCTGACTTTC
TRBJ2-5 | . | TRBV7-2 | . | CASSLGGDQETQYF | TGTGCCAGCAGCTTAGGAGGGGACCAAGAGACCCAGTACTTC
TRBJ1-2 | . | TRBV7-2 | few | CASSLGQGANYGYTF | TGTGCCAGCAGCTTAGGGCAAGGAGCTAACTATGGCTACACCTTC